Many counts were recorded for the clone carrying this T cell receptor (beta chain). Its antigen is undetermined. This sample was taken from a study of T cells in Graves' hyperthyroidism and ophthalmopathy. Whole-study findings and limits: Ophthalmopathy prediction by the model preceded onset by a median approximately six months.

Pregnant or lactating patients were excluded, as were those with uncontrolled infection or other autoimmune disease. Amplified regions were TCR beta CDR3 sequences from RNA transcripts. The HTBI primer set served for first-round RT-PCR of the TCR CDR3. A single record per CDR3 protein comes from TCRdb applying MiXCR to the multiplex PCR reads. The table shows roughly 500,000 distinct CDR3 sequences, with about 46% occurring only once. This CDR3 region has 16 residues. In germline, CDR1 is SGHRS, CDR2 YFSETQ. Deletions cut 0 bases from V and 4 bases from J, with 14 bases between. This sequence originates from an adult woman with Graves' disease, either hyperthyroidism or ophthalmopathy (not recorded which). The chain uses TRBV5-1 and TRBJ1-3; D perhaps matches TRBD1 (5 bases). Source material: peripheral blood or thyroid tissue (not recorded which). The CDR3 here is CASSLARAGSGNTIYF. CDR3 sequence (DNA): TGCGCCAGCAGCTTGGCCCGGGCAGGGTCCGGAAACACCATATATTTT.